The following is a TCR beta chain sequence with its context. Its target is unknown. Between the trimmed V and J ends, which lost 4 bases and 2 bases, there was a span of 12 bases. The CDR3 extends over 14 amino acids. Looked up from germline, CDR1 is MGHDK and CDR2 is SYGVNS. This specimen belongs to a study of T-cell reconstitution after alpha-beta-depleted transplantation in children. Regarding the study as a whole: Recipient T cells and thymic progenitors that survived gave rise to the high TCRbeta diversity observed at day 60 in some patients. Counts and diversity of T cells one year after transplant came mostly from newly produced T cells. Several hundred expanded graft clones reportedly were the source of alpha-beta T cells about two months after transplant.

During its preparation, the TCRbeta library received unique molecular identifiers. TCRdb used MiXCR to reprocess the PCR reads, holding one entry per CDR3 protein. This sample yields 200,000 to 300,000 distinct CDR3 sequences, of which more than 20% are seen a single time; roughly 2.5% belongs to the top ten. The genes are TRBV25-1 and TRBJ2-7; no firm D call. The specimen comprised PBMCs, sampled before TCRalphabeta/CD19-depleted stem cell transplant. This sequence was found in a girl aged 2-9 years with Fanconi anemia, due to receive a stem cell transplant. The CDR3: CASSGLTMTYEQYF. Written as DNA, the CDR3 is TGTGCCAGCAGTGGACTCACTATGACCTACGAGCAGTACTTC.